The rows below give T cell receptor beta chains drawn from one sample of a study of graft-versus-host responses after intestinal transplantation. Antigens of these TCRs are unknown. Generated by immunoSEQ multiplex PCR, the TCRdb table keeps only in-frame clones and is missing some. This table holds about 93,000 clones, approximately 82% found once. The material sequenced was unstimulated CD4+ T cells sorted from spleen or lymph node cells, taken before intestinal transplant. The receptor source for this set is a human donor who received an intestinal transplant. CDR3s include the opening cysteine and the closing phenylalanine or tryptophan. A D gene is named only where the DNA matches it firmly. Clone size appears in some rows only: once, few, many, or a class for an expanded clone.

V gene: TRBV28
D gene: TRBD2
J gene: TRBJ2-3
clone size: NA
CDR3 DNA: TGTGCCAGCCGGGTCCTGGACGGGAGGCCCTTTAGATATACGCAGTATTTT
CDR3 protein: CASRVLDGRPFRYTQYF

V gene: TRBV6-5
D gene: NA
J gene: TRBJ1-1
clone size: NA
CDR3 DNA: TGTGCCAGCACTCAAAGGGGGAACACTGAAGCTTTCTTT
CDR3 protein: CASTQRGNTEAFF

V gene: TRBV19
D gene: TRBD1
J gene: TRBJ1-1
clone size: few
CDR3 DNA: TGTGCCACCAGTATGGGGACAGGTCTTGAAGCTTTCTTT
CDR3 protein: CATSMGTGLEAFF

V gene: TRBV4-1
D gene: NA
J gene: TRBJ2-7
clone size: NA
CDR3 DNA: TGCGCCAGCAGCCGCGGAGGGCGGGACGACGAGCAGTACTTC
CDR3 protein: CASSRGGRDDEQYF

V gene: TRBV29-1
D gene: NA
J gene: TRBJ2-1
clone size: NA
CDR3 DNA: TGCAGCGTTAGCAGGGACAATGAGCAGTTCTTC
CDR3 protein: CSVSRDNEQFF

V gene: TRBV2
D gene: TRBD2
J gene: TRBJ2-2
clone size: NA
CDR3 DNA: TGTGCCAGCACCAAACTAGCGGGGGGCGTCACCGGGGAGCTGTTTTTT
CDR3 protein: CASTKLAGGVTGELFF

V gene: TRBV28
D gene: NA
J gene: TRBJ1-2
clone size: NA
CDR3 DNA: TGTGCCAGCAGTAGAGGGGGTTATGGCTACACCTTC
CDR3 protein: CASSRGGYGYTF

V gene: TRBV5-1
D gene: TRBD1
J gene: TRBJ1-1
clone size: NA
CDR3 DNA: TGCGCCAGCAGAACAGGGGGCGCGAACACTGAAGCTTTCTTT
CDR3 protein: CASRTGGANTEAFF

V gene: TRBV19
D gene: NA
J gene: TRBJ1-1
clone size: NA
CDR3 DNA: TGTGCCAGTAGTATCAGTAAGGGGGTTTGGACTGAAGCTTTCTTT
CDR3 protein: CASSISKGVWTEAFF

V gene: TRBV10-3
D gene: TRBD1
J gene: TRBJ2-1
clone size: NA
CDR3 DNA: TGTGCCATCAGTGAGAGGGCAGGGGGCGAAGTGAATGAGCAGTTCTTC
CDR3 protein: CAISERAGGEVNEQFF

V gene: TRBV29-1
D gene: TRBD1
J gene: TRBJ1-2
clone size: NA
CDR3 DNA: TGCAGCGTTGTCCTCGTGACAGGGGGATTCGGTGGCTACACCTTC
CDR3 protein: CSVVLVTGGFGGYTF

V gene: TRBV28
D gene: NA
J gene: TRBJ2-3
clone size: NA
CDR3 DNA: TGTGCCAGCAGTTCCCCTTTCGCAGTCACAGATACGCAGTATTTT
CDR3 protein: CASSSPFAVTDTQYF

V gene: TRBV30
D gene: NA
J gene: TRBJ2-7
clone size: few
CDR3 DNA: TGTGCCTGGAGTGTTCAGTCAGCCTACGAGCAGTACTTC
CDR3 protein: CAWSVQSAYEQYF

V gene: TRBV5-1
D gene: TRBD1
J gene: TRBJ2-7
clone size: NA
CDR3 DNA: TGCGCCAGCAGCGGAGGACAGGGGTACGAGCAGTACTTC
CDR3 protein: CASSGGQGYEQYF

V gene: TRBV5-1
D gene: TRBD1
J gene: TRBJ2-5
clone size: NA
CDR3 DNA: TGCGCCAGCAGCTTGACCTCCGGACAGGTCTCCCAAGAGACCCAGTACTTC
CDR3 protein: CASSLTSGQVSQETQYF

V gene: TRBV6-5
D gene: NA
J gene: TRBJ1-4
clone size: NA
CDR3 DNA: TGTGCCAGCAGCTACGGGACACCAACTAATGAAAAACTGTTTTTT
CDR3 protein: CASSYGTPTNEKLFF